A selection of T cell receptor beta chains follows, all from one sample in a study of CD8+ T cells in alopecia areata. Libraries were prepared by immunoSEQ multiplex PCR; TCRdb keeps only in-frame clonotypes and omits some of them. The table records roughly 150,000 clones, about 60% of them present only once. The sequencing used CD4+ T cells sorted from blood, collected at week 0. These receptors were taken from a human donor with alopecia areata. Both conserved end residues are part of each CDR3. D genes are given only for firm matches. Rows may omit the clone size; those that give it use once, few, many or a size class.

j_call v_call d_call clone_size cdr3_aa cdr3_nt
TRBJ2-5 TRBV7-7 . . CASSLVPQETQYF TGTGCTAGCAGCTTGGTCCCACAAGAGACCCAGTACTTC
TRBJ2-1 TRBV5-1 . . CASRDSPLHNEQFF TGCGCCAGCCGAGACTCACCGTTACACAATGAGCAGTTCTTC
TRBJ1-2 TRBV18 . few CASSPLEGGGYTF TGTGCCAGCTCACCCCTTGAGGGAGGAGGCTACACCTTC
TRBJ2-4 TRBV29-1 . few CSAAEDSLAKNIQYF TGCAGCGCAGCAGAGGACTCACTAGCCAAAAACATTCAGTACTTC
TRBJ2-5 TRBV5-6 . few CASTLERGDYQETQYF TGTGCCAGCACCCTCGAGAGAGGGGACTACCAAGAGACCCAGTACTTC
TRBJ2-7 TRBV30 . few CAWSSFGRQRTREQYF TGTGCCTGGAGTTCCTTCGGGCGGCAGCGCACGCGGGAGCAGTACTTC
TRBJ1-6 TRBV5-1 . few CASSLYRDNSPLHF TGCGCCAGCAGCTTGTACCGGGATAATTCACCCCTCCACTTT
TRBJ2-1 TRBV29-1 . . CSVEETSNEQFF TGCAGCGTTGAAGAGACTAGCAATGAGCAGTTCTTC
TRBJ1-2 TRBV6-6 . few CASSPGTGYGYTF TGTGCCAGCAGTCCGGGGACGGGCTATGGCTACACCTTC
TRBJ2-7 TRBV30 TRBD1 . CAWSGDRARFEYF TGTGCCTGGAGTGGCGACAGGGCTAGATTTGAGTACTTC
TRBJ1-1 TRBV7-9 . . CATTANTEAFF TGTGCTACCACCGCGAACACTGAAGCTTTCTTT
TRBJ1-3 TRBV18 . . CASSLEGSLSGNTIYF TGTGCCAGCTCACTGGAGGGGAGCCTCTCTGGAAACACCATATATTTT
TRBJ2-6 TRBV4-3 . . CASSQELSSGANVLTF TGCGCCAGCAGCCAAGAGTTGAGCTCTGGGGCCAACGTCCTGACTTTC
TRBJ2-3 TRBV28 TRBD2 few CASSLLGSGGPDTQYF TGTGCCAGCAGTTTGCTCGGGTCGGGGGGGCCAGATACGCAGTATTTT
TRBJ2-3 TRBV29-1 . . CSVQTDTDTQYF TGCAGCGTGCAGACAGACACAGATACGCAGTATTTT
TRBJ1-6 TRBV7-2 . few CASSLGLRFGYSPLHF TGTGCCAGCAGCTTAGGACTTAGGTTTGGATATTCACCCCTCCACTTT
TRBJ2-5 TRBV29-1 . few CSFRGTKETQYF TGCAGCTTCCGCGGGACGAAAGAGACCCAGTACTTC